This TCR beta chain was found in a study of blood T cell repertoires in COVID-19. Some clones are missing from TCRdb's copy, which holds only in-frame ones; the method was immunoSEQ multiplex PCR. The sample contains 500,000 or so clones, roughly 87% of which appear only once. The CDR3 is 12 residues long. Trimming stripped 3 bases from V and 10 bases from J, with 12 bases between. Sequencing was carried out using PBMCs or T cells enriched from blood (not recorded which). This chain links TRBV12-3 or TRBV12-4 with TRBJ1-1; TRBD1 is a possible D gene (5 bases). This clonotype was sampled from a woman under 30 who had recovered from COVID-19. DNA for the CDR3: TGTGCCAGCAGTTTGTTAGTCGGGGGAGCTTTCTTT. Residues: CASSLLVGGAFF.